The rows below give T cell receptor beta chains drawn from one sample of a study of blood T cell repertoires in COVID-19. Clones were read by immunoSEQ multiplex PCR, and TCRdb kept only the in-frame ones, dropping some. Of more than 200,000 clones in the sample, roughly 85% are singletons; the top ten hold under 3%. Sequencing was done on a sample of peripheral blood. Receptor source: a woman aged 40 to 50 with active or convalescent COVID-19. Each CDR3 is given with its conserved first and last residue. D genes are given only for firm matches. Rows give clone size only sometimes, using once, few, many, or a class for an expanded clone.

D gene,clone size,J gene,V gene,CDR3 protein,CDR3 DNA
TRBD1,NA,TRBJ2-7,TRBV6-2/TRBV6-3,CASSYSKGANEQYF,TGTGCCAGCAGTTACTCGAAGGGGGCGAACGAGCAGTACTTC
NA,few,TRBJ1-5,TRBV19,CASMKTLTGNQPQHF,TGTGCCAGTATGAAAACGCTTACTGGCAATCAGCCCCAGCATTTT
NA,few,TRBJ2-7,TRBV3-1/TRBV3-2,CASSQVGKGRQIREQYF,TGTGCCAGCAGCCAAGTGGGGAAGGGGCGGCAAATTCGCGAGCAGTACTTC
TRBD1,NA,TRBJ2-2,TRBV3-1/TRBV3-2,CASSSGQTIAGELFF,TGTGCCAGCAGCTCGGGACAGACAATAGCCGGGGAGCTGTTTTTT
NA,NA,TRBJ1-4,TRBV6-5,CAAAGATNEKLFF,TGTGCCGCCGCCGGGGCAACTAATGAAAAACTGTTTTTT
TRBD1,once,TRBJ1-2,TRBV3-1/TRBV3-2,CASSLGTAGYTF,TGTGCCAGCAGCTTGGGGACAGCCGGCTACACCTTC
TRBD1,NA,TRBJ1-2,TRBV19,CASSIRRDRGFNYGYTF,TGTGCCAGTAGTATACGTCGGGACAGGGGTTTTAACTATGGCTACACCTTC
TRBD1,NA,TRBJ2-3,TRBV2,CASSSTGVETDTQYF,TGTGCCAGCAGTTCGACAGGGGTAGAGACAGATACGCAGTATTTT
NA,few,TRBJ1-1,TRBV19,CASGRGNTEAFF,TGTGCCAGTGGCAGAGGGAACACTGAAGCTTTCTTT
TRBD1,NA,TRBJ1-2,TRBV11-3,CASSLGSTGGIYGYTF,TGTGCCAGCAGCTTAGGAAGCACAGGGGGGATCTATGGCTACACCTTC
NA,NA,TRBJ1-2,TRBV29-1,CSVEDQVIYGYTF,TGCAGCGTTGAAGATCAGGTTATCTATGGCTACACCTTC
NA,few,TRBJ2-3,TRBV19,CASSTTATDTQYF,TGTGCCAGTAGTACGACAGCCACAGATACGCAGTATTTT